This TCR beta chain appears in the sequencing data of a study of blood T cell repertoires in COVID-19. The germline V gene encodes CDR1 MGHDK and CDR2 SYGVNS. The germline V and J ends were trimmed by 9 bases and 14 bases, with 17 bases remaining between them. The CDR3 spans 11 residues. The table came from immunoSEQ multiplex PCR; TCRdb's copy has only in-frame clones and leaves some out. This sample has about 200,000 clones, with approximately 86% found just once. The chain recombines TRBV25-1 with TRBJ2-1, with D perhaps TRBD1 (5 bases). Specimen: PBMCs or T cells enriched from blood (not recorded which). The source of this sequence is a woman aged 40-49 years in a cohort exposed to, infected with or recovered from COVID-19 (not recorded which). The CDR3 bases are TGTGCCAGACAAAGGACGGCACAGGAGTTCTTC. Residues: CARQRTAQEFF. Drawing the rest from reference TRBV25-1 and TRBJ2-1, the complete variable domain is EADIYQTPRYLVIGTGKKITLECSQTMGHDKMYWYQQDPGMELHLIHYSYGVNSTEKGDLSSESTVSRIRTEHFPLTLESARPSHTSQYLCARQRTAQEFFGPGTRLTVL.